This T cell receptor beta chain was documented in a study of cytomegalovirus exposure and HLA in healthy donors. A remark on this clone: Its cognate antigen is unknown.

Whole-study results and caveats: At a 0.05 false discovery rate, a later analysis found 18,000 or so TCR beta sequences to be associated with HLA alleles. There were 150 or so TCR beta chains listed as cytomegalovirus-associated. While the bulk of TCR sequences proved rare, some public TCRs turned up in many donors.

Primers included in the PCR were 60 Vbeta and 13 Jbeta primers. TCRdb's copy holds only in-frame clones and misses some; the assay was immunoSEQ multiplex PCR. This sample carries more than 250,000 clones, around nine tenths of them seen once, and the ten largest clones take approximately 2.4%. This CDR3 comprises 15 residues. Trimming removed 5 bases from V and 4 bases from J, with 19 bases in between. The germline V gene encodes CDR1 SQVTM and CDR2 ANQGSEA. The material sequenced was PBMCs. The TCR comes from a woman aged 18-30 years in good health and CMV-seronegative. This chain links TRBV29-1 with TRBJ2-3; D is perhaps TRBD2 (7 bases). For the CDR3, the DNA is TGCAGCGTTTCTATGTGGGGGGGCATCGCAGATACGCAGTATTTT. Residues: CSVSMWGGIADTQYF.